The 3 T cell receptor beta chains listed next were all sequenced from one sample in a study of blood T cell repertoires in COVID-19. Method: immunoSEQ multiplex PCR; TCRdb's copy keeps in-frame clones and lacks some. The sample has 200,000 or so clones, roughly 84% seen once. Sequenced: PBMCs or T cells enriched from blood (not recorded which). All receptors derive from a middle-aged man who had recovered from COVID-19.

The V gene is TRBV11-1, the J gene TRBJ1-6; no clear D. The CDR3 spans 13 residues. The V gene lost 1 base and the J gene lost 9 bases, with 7 bases spanning the gap. CDR1 SGHAT and CDR2 FQDESV come from the germline V gene (reference sequence). The CDR3, as DNA: TGTGCCAGCAGCTTAGGAGTACCTTCACCCCTCCACTTT. Residues: CASSLGVPSPLHF. Full variable domain (rest looked up from reference TRBV11-1 and TRBJ1-6): EAEVAQSPRYKITEKSQAVAFWCDPISGHATLYWYRQILGQGPELLVQFQDESVVDDSQLPKDRFSAERLKGVDSTLKIQPAELGDSAMYLCASSLGVPSPLHFGNGTRLTVT.

The rearrangement uses TRBV9 and TRBJ1-5; D remains unclear. The CDR3 sequence is 15 residues long. Germline values: CDR1 SGDLS, CDR2 YYNGEE. Trimming left V 5 bases short and J 3 bases short, with 15 bases between. CDR3 residues: CASSPSIRDNQPQHF. The CDR3 nucleotides read TGTGCCAGCAGTCCTAGTATACGAGACAATCAGCCCCAGCATTTT.

V and J are TRBV7-2 and TRBJ2-1; 11 bases match TRBD2. The CDR3 is made up of 16 amino acids. After removal of 0 bases from V and 3 bases from J, the junction contained 1 base not matched to a gene. Germline CDR1 is SGHTA and CDR2 is FQGNSA. The CDR3 loop reads CASSLALAGGYNEQFF. The CDR3 region has the DNA TGTGCCAGCAGCTTAGCTCTAGCGGGGGGCTACAATGAGCAGTTCTTC.